The 6 T cell receptor beta chains in this list originate from one sample, sequenced in a study of human T cells and chemical hapten exposure. TCRdb reanalysed the RACE reads using MiXCR and keeps one entry per CDR3 protein. The sample records around 380,000 distinct CDR3 sequences, 5% to 6.5% being singletons. Time point indicated: pre-sensitization, week 0. Treatment reported: therapeutic diphenylcyclopropenone sensitization with weekly scalp DPC. The sample in question was whole blood, obtained in connection with sensitization to the hapten diphenylcyclopropenone (DPC). The receptors stem from a young woman with alopecia areata. Some clones in this sample may be carry-over from other donors' samples.

The J gene is TRBJ1-2, the V gene TRBV6-5; tentatively, D is TRBD1 (5 bases). CDR1 is MNHEY and CDR2 is SVGAGI in the germline V gene. V lost 2 bases, J lost 2 bases, and 21 bases lay in between. CDR3 length: 18 residues. CDR3 residues: CASSYEGGGDPRNYGYTF. In DNA form, the CDR3 reads TGTGCCAGCAGTTACGAAGGCGGGGGGGACCCTCGAAACTATGGCTACACCTTC.

This clonotype was picked up many times. CDR3 protein: CASSLTSGLTDTQYF. The CDR3 DNA reads as TGTGCCAGCAGTCTGACTAGCGGTTTAACAGATACGCAGTATTTT. The genes are TRBV27 and TRBJ2-3; TRBD2 matches 9 bases. The J segment lost 3 bases and the V segment lost 5 bases, leaving 6 bases of the junction unmatched. The V gene's germline CDR1 is MNHEY and CDR2 SMNVEV (reference sequence). CDR3 length: 15 residues.

This clonotype has ten or more counts. The rearrangement uses TRBV7-9 and TRBJ2-5; D remains ambiguous. The CDR3 loop spans 15 amino acids. V was shortened by 1 base and J by 7 bases, with 16 bases between the two germline ends. Germline V gene sequence: CDR1 SEHNR, CDR2 FQNEAQ (reference sequence). The chain's CDR3 is CASSLGSTVLVTQYF. CDR3 nucleotides: TGTGCCAGCAGCTTAGGTTCCACAGTCCTCGTGACCCAGTACTTC.

On this clonotype: This could be a read error, since a much larger clone is one nucleotide away. The rearrangement links TRBV7-9 to TRBJ1-4; unclear D gene. The CDR3 covers 14 residues. Germline CDR1 SEHNR, CDR2 FQNEAQ (reference sequence). The CDR3 reads CASGGAILNEILFF. The CDR3 bases are TGTGCCAGCGGAGGAGCCATACTTAATGAAATACTGTTTTTT.

This clonotype was counted a few times. This chain connects TRBV10-3 to TRBJ1-4; 9 bases agree with TRBD1. Germline V lookup: CDR1 ENHRY, CDR2 SYGVKD. The CDR3 runs 15 residues. Trimming cost V 4 bases and J 7 bases; bases outside gene matches: 7. Here the CDR3 DNA reads TGTGCCATCAGTGGGAGGACAGGGGTCGGTGAAAAACTGTTTTTT. This gives the protein CAISGRTGVGEKLFF.

This clonotype has ten or more counts. In DNA form, the CDR3 reads TGCGCCAGCAGCCCTGGGACAGACACTAGCACAGATACGCAGTATTTT. It is translated as CASSPGTDTSTDTQYF. The chain is built from TRBV5-1 and TRBJ2-3; 7 bases agree with TRBD1. CDR3 length: 16 residues. Trimming at V came to 4 bases and at J to 0 bases, leaving 8 bases not matched to a gene. Germline V lookup: CDR1 SGHRS, CDR2 YFSETQ.